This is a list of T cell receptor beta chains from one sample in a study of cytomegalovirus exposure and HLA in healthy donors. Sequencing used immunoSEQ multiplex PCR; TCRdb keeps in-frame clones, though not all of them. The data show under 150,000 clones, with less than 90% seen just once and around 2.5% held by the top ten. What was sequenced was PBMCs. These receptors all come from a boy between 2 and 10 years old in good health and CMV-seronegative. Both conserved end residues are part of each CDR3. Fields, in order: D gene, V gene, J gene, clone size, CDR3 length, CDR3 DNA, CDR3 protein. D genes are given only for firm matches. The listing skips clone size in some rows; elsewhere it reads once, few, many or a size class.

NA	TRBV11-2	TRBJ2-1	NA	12	TGTGCCAGCAGCTTAGCGTCCAATGAGCAGTTCTTC	CASSLASNEQFF
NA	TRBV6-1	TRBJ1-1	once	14	TGTGCCACTTCCGCAAGGGGCACGGACACTGAAGCTTTCTTT	CATSARGTDTEAFF
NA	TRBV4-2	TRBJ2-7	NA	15	TGTGCCAGCAGCCAAGCTATGGGACTTAAATACGAGCAGTACTTC	CASSQAMGLKYEQYF
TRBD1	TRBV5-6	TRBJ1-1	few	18	TGTGCCAGCAGCTCCTGGACAGGGTTGCCATTATTGAACACTGAAGCTTTCTTT	CASSSWTGLPLLNTEAFF
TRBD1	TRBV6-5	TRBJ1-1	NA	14	TGTGCCAGCGGGATGACAGGGTTGAACACTGAAGCTTTCTTT	CASGMTGLNTEAFF
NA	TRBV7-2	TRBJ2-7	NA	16	TGTGCCAGCAGCGTACGTGGGGCGGGGAAGACCTACGAGCAGTACTTC	CASSVRGAGKTYEQYF
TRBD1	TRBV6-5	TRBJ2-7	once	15	TGTGCCAGCAGTTTATCAGGTTCGAACAGGGGGGAGCAGTACTTC	CASSLSGSNRGEQYF
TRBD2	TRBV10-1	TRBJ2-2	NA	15	TGCGCCAGCAGTGCCGGGACTAGCGAAACCGGGGAGCTGTTTTTT	CASSAGTSETGELFF
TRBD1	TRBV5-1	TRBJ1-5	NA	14	TGCGCCAGCCGTAGAAACACAGGGGAACAGCCCCAGCATTTT	CASRRNTGEQPQHF
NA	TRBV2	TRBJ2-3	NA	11	TGTGCCGGCTCGACGGGGTTTATTCAGTATTTT	CAGSTGFIQYF
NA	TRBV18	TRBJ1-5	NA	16	TGTGCCAGCTCACCACGCCGCGGGGGGTCCGATCAGCCCCAGCATTTT	CASSPRRGGSDQPQHF
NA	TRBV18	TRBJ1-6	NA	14	TGTGCCAGCTCACCAAGGACAGAGAATTCACCCCTCCACTTT	CASSPRTENSPLHF
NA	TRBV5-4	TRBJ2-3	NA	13	TGTGCCAGCAGCCACGCGGACAGAAATACGCAGTATTTT	CASSHADRNTQYF
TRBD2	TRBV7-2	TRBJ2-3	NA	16	TGTGCCAGCAGCTTAGGACCAGCGGGAGTTGGGGATACGCAGTATTTT	CASSLGPAGVGDTQYF
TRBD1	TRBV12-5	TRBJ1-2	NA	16	TGTGCTAGTGGTTTGGTAGTAAGGCAGGGGGTAGAAGGCTACACCTTC	CASGLVVRQGVEGYTF
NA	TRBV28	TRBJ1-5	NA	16	TGTGCCAGCGCAAAGCAGGGTGCCGGGAGCAATCAGCCCCAGCATTTT	CASAKQGAGSNQPQHF